The 3 T cell receptor beta chains in this list originate from one sample, sequenced in a study of blood T cells in healthy people across ages. Combining a sample-barcoded 5' primer with a J-beta primer mix, a second PCR ran for about 6 to 12 cycles. Each CDR3 protein gets one entry after TCRdb re-called the 5' RACE reads with MiXCR. Counted here are more than 700,000 distinct CDR3 sequences, approximately 53% occurring once; the ten biggest clones make up around 40%. Sample: blood. These TCRs come from a man older than 75 in good health.

CDR3 residues: CASSHPTSGGDEQFF. The CDR3, as DNA: TGTGCCAGCAGTCACCCGACTAGCGGAGGCGATGAGCAGTTCTTC. V usage is TRBV28 and J usage is TRBJ2-1; 9 bases agree with TRBD2. Germline V CDR1 and CDR2: MDHEN, SYDVKM. CDR3 length equals 15 residues. V was pared by 5 bases and J by 8 bases, with 10 bases of the junction left unmatched. The full variable domain, in which reference TRBV28 and TRBJ2-1 provide the parts outside the CDR3, is DVKVTQSSRYLVKRTGEKVFLECVQDMDHENMFWYRQDPGLGLRLIYFSYDVKMKEKGDIPEGYSVSREKKERFSLILESASTNQTSMYLCASSHPTSGGDEQFFGPGTRLTVL.

The chain recombines TRBV5-1 with TRBJ1-2; the D is unclear. Germline V gene lookup returns CDR1 SGHRS and CDR2 YFSETQ. The germline V and J ends were trimmed by 0 bases and 4 bases, with 10 bases remaining between them. There are 14 residues in the CDR3. The CDR3 sequence: CASSLGPGTYGYTF. CDR3 in DNA: TGCGCCAGCAGCTTGGGTCCGGGTACCTATGGCTACACCTTC.

The chain has TRBV13 and TRBJ2-1, with 8 nucleotides matching TRBD2. The J segment lost 2 bases and the V segment lost 3 bases, leaving 6 bases of the junction unmatched. Germline CDR1 reads PRHDT; CDR2 reads FYEKMQ (reference sequence). The CDR3 is 16 residues long. The CDR3 DNA follows: TGTGCCAGCAGCTTCTCTAGCGGGCCAACCTACAATGAGCAGTTCTTC. Its protein is CASSFSSGPTYNEQFF.